This T cell receptor (beta chain) was observed in a study of blood T cell repertoires in COVID-19. Study context: Specimens from acute and convalescent COVID-19 originated in the United States, Italy and Spain.

This clone turned up a few times. CDR1 SGHTA and CDR2 FQGNSA come from the germline V gene. The trim removed 4 bases at V and 7 bases at J, leaving 9 bases unmatched. There are 14 residues in the CDR3. Clones were read by immunoSEQ multiplex PCR, and TCRdb kept only the in-frame ones, dropping some. The sample includes over 200,000 clones, less than 90% seen only once; the top ten take 3% to 3.5%. This chain uses TRBV7-2 with TRBJ2-7, with TRBD2 matching 8 bases. The sequence came from a woman between 50 and 59 years old in a cohort exposed to, infected with or recovered from COVID-19 (not recorded which). Input material: PBMCs or T cells enriched from blood (not recorded which). CDR3 region: CASSSQRGGGEQYF. CDR3 DNA: TGTGCCAGCAGCTCCCAACGGGGGGGCGGGGAGCAGTACTTC.